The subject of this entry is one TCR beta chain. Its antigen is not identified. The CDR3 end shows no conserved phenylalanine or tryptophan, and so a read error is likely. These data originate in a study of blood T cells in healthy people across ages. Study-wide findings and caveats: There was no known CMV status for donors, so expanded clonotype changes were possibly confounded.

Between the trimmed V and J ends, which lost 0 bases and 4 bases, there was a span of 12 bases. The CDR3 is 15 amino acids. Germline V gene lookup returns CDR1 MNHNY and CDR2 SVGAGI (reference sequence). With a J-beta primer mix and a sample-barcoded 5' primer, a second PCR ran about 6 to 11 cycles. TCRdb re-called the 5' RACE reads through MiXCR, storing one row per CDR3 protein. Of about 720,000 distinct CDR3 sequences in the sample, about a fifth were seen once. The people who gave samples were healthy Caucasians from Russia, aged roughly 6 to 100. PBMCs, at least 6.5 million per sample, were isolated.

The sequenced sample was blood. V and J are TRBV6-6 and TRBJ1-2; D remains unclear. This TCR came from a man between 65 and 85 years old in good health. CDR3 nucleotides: TGTGCCAGCAGTTACTCGGTAATGAACAGCTATGGCTACACCGTC. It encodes CASSYSVMNSYGYTV.